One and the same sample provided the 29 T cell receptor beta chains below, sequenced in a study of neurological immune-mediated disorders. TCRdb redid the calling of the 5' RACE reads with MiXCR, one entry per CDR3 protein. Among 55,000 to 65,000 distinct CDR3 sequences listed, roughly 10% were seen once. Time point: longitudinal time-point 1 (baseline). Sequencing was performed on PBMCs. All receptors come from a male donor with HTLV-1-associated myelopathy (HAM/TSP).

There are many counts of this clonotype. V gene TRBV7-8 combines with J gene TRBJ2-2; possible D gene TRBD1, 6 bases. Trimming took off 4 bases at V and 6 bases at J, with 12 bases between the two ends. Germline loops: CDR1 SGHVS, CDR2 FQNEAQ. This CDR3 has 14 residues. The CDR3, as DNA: TGTGCCAGCAGCTACCCGACAGGCGCCGGGGAGCTGTTTTTT. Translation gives CASSYPTGAGELFF. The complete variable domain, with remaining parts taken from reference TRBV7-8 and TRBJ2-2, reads GAGVSQSPRYKVAKRGQDVALRCDPISGHVSLFWYQQALGQGPEFLTYFQNEAQLDKSGLPSDRFFAERPEGSVSTLKIQRTQQEDSAVYLCASSYPTGAGELFFGEGSRLTVL.

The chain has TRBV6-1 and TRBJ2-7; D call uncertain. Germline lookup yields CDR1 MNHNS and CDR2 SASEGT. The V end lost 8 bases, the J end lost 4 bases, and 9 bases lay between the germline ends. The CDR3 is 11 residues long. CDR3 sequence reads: CASLLGYEQYF. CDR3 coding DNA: TGTGCCAGCCTGCTAGGTTACGAGCAGTACTTC.

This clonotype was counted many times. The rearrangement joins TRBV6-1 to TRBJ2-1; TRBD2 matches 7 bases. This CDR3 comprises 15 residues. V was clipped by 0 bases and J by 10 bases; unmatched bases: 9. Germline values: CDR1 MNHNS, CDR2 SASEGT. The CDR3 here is CASSEAPGGLGEQFF. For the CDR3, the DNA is TGTGCCAGCAGTGAAGCTCCGGGGGGTTTAGGAGAGCAGTTCTTC.

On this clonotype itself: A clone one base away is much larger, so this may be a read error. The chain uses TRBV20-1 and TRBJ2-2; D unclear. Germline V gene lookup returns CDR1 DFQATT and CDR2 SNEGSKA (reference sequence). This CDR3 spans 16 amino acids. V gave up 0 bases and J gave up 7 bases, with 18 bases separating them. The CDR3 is CSARDHAVGPSGELFF. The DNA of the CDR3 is TGCAGTGCTAGAGATCATGCAGTGGGCCCCAGCGGGGAGCTGTTTTTT.

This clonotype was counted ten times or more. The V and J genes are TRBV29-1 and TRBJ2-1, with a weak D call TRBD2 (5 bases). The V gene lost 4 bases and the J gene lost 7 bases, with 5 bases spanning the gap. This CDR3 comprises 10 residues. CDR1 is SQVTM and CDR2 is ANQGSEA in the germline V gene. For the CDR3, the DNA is TGCAGCGTTGTAGCGAATGAGCAGTTCTTC. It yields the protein CSVVANEQFF.

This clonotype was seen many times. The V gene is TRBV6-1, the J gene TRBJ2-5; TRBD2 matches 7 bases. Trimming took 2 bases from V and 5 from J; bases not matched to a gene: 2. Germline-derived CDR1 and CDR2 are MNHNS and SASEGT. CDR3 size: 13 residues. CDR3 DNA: TGTGCCAGCAGTGAATTGGGGGGGGAGACCCAGTACTTC. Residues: CASSELGGETQYF.

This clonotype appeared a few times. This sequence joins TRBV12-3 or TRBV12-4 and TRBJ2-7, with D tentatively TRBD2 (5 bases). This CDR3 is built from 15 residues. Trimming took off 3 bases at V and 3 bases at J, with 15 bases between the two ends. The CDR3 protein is CASSFNPGSGYEQYF. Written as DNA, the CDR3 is TGTGCCAGCAGTTTCAATCCGGGAAGCGGCTACGAGCAGTACTTC.

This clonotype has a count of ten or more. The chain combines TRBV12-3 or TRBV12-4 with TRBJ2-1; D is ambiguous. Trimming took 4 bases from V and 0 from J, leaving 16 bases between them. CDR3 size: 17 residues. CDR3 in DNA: TGTGCCAGCAGTTCCAACCCCGACTTTACCTCCTACAATGAGCAGTTCTTC. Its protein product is CASSSNPDFTSYNEQFF.

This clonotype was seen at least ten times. In DNA, the CDR3 is TGCAGTGCTAGAGGTCCTCGCGGGAGATCAGATACGCAGTATTTT. It encodes CSARGPRGRSDTQYF. The rearrangement uses TRBV20-1 and TRBJ2-3; 7 bases line up with TRBD2. The CDR3 runs 15 residues. J lost 4 bases, V lost 1 base, and 8 bases had no gene match. The germline gives CDR1 DFQATT, CDR2 SNEGSKA (reference sequence).

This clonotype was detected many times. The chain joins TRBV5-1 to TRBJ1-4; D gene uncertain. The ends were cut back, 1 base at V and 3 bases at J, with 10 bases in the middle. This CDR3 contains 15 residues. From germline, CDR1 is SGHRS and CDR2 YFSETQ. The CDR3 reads CASSLLGQANEKLFF. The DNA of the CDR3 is TGCGCCAGCAGCTTGTTAGGTCAAGCTAATGAAAAACTGTTTTTT.

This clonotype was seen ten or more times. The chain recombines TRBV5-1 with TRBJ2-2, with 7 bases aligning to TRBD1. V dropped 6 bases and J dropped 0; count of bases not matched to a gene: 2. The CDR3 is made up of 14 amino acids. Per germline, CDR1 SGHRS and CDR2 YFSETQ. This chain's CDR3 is CASKGTANTGELFF. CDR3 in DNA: TGCGCCAGCAAAGGGACAGCGAACACCGGGGAGCTGTTTTTT.

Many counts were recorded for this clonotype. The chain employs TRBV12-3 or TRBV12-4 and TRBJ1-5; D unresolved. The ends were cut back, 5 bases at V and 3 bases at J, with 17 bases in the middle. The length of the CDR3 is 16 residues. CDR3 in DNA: TGTGCCAGCAGTCCGCAACAGACACGACTCAATCAGCCCCAGCATTTT. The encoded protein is CASSPQQTRLNQPQHF.

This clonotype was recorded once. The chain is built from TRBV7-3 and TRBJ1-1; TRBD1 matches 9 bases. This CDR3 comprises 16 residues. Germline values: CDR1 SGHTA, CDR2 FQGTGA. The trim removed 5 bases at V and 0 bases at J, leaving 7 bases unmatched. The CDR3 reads CASSLRGQGMNTEAFF. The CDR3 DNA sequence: TGTGCCAGCAGCCTAAGGGGACAGGGCATGAACACTGAAGCTTTCTTT.

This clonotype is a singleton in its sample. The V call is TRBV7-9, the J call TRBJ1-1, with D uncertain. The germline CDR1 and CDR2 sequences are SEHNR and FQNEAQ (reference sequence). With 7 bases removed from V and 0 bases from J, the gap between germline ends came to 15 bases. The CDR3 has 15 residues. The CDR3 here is CASIQAGALNTEAFF. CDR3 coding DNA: TGTGCCAGCATTCAAGCTGGCGCACTGAACACTGAAGCTTTCTTT.

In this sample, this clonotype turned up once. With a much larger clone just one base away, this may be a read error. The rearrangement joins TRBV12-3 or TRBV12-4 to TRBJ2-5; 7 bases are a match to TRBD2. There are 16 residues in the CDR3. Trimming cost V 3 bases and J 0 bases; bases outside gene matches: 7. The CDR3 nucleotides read TGTGCCAGCAGTTTTGGGGGGGTGGCGTACCAAGAGACCCAGTACTTC. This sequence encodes CASSFGGVAYQETQYF.

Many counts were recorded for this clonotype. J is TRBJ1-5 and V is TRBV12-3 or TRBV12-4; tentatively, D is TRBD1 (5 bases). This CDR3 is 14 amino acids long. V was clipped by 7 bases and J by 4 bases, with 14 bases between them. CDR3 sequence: CASNPGPLNQPQHF. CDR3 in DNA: TGTGCCAGCAACCCAGGGCCATTGAATCAGCCCCAGCATTTT.

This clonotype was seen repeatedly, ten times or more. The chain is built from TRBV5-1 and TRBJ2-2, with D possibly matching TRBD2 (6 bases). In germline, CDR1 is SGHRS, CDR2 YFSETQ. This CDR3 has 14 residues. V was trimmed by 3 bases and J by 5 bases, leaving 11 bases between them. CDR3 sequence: CASSSGGRTGELFF. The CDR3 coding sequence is TGCGCCAGCAGCTCCGGGGGAAGGACCGGGGAGCTGTTTTTT. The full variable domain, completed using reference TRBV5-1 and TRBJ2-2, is KAGVTQTPRYLIKTRGQQVTLSCSPISGHRSVSWYQQTPGQGLQFLFEYFSETQRNKGNFPGRFSGRQFSNSRSEMNVSTLELGDSALYLCASSSGGRTGELFFGEGSRLTVL.

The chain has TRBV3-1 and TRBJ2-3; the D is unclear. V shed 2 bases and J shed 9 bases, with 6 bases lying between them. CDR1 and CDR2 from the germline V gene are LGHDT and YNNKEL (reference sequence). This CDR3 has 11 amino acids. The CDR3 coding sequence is TGTGCCAGCAGCCAACCCGGGACGCAGTATTTT. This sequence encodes CASSQPGTQYF.

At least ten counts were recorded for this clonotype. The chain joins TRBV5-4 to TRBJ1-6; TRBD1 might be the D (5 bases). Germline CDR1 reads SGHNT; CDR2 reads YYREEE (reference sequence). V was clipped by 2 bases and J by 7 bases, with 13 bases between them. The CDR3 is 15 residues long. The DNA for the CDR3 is TGTGCCAGCAGCTTCGGTCAGGGCCTAAATTCACCCCTCCACTTT. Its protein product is CASSFGQGLNSPLHF.

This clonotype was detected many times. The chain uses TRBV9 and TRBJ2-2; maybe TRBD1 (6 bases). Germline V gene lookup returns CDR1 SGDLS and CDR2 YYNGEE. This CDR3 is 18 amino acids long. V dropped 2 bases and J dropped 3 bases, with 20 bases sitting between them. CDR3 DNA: TGTGCCAGCAGCGTTCAGGGGCAAACTAGAGGGGACACCGGGGAGCTGTTTTTT. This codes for CASSVQGQTRGDTGELFF.

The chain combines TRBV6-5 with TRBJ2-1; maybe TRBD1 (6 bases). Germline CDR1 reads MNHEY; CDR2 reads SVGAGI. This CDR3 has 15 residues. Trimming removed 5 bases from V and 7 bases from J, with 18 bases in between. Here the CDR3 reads CASSQGHPTRNEQFF. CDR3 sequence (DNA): TGTGCCAGCAGTCAGGGACATCCTACCAGAAATGAGCAGTTCTTC.

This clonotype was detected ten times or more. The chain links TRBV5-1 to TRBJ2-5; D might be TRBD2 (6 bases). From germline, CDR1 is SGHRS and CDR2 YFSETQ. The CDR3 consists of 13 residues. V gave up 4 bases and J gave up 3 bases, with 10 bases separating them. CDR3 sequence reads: CASSTGGEETQYF. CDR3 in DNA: TGCGCCAGCAGCACTGGCGGGGAAGAGACCCAGTACTTC.

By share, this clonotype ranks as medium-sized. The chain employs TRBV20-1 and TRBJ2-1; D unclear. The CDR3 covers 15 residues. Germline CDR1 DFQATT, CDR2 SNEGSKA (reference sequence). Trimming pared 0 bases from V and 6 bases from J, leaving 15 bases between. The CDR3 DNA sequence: TGCAGTGCTAGAGATCGCCCAGTTTTGGGCAATGAGCAGTTCTTC. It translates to CSARDRPVLGNEQFF.

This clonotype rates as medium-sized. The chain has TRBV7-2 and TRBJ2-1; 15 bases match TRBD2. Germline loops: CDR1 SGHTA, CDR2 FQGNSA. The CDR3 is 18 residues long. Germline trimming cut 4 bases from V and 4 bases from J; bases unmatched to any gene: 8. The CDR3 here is CASSSGLAGGIPYNEQFF. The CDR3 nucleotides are TGTGCCAGCAGCTCGGGACTAGCGGGGGGAATCCCATACAATGAGCAGTTCTTC.

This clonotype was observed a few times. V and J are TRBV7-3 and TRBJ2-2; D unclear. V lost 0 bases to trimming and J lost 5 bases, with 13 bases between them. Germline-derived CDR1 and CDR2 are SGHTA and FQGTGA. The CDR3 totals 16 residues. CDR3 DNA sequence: TGTGCCAGCAGCTTAACGGGCAGCTCAAGGACCGGGGAGCTGTTTTTT. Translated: CASSLTGSSRTGELFF.

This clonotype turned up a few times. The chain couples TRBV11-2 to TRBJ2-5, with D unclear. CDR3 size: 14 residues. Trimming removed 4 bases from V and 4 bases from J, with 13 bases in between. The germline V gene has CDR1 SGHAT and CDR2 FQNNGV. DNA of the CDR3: TGTGCCAGCAGCTCCTTGAACTCGGGAGAGACCCAGTACTTC. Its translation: CASSSLNSGETQYF.

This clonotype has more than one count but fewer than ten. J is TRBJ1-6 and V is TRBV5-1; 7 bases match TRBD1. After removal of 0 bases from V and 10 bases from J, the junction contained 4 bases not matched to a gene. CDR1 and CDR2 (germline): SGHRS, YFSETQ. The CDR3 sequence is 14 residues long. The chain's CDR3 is CASSLAGGMSPLHF. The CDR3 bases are TGCGCCAGCAGCTTGGCAGGGGGAATGTCACCCCTCCACTTT.

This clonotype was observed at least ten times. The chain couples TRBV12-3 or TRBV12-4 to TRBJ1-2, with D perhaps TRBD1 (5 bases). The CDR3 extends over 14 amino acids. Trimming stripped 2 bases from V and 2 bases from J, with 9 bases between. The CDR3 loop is CASSLRGVNYGYTF. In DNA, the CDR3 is TGTGCCAGCAGTTTACGGGGGGTAAACTATGGCTACACCTTC.

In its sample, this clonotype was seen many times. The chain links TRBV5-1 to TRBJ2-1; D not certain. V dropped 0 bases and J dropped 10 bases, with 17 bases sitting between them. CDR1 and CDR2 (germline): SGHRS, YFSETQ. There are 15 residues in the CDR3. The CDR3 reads CASSLGLGGGVEQFF. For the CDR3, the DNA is TGCGCCAGCAGCTTGGGGTTAGGCGGTGGTGTGGAGCAGTTCTTC.